The 5 T cell receptor beta chains below all came from one sample that was sequenced in a study of shared clonotypes between healthy human individuals. Assay: immunoSEQ multiplex PCR; the TCRdb copy retains only in-frame clones and omits some. This table holds about 580,000 clones, roughly 98% found once. Positively selected for CCR7, the CD45RO-negative cells used as naive CD8 cells excluded terminally differentiated effector memory CD45RA+ cells. The source material was naive CD8+ T cells sorted from blood. These receptors were obtained from a young man in good health.

J is TRBJ2-7 and V is TRBV11-3; TRBD2 agrees at 8 bases. CDR1 is SGHNT and CDR2 is YENEEA in the germline V gene. This CDR3 is 17 amino acids long. V gave up 1 base and J gave up 5 bases; unmatched junction bases: 13. Here the CDR3 DNA reads TGTGCCAGCAGCTTAGGTGTCACCAGCGGGAGATCCGACGAGCAGTACTTC. This gives the protein CASSLGVTSGRSDEQYF.

The rearrangement uses TRBV7-9 and TRBJ1-1; no firm D call. Looked up from germline, CDR1 is SEHNR and CDR2 is FQNEAQ (reference sequence). The ends were cut back, 5 bases at V and 4 bases at J, with 17 bases in the middle. The CDR3 extends over 15 amino acids. CDR3 sequence (DNA): TGTGCCAGCAGCGTTCCGAAGGGTGAGGGCACTGAAGCTTTCTTT. The encoded protein is CASSVPKGEGTEAFF.

The V and J genes are TRBV7-9 and TRBJ2-1, with 8 bases identical to TRBD2. The V gene's germline CDR1 is SEHNR and CDR2 FQNEAQ (reference sequence). The CDR3 runs to 18 residues. Trimming cost V 5 bases and J 7 bases; bases outside gene matches: 19. CDR3 sequence reads: CASSPPRSDSGIKNEQFF. The CDR3 bases are TGTGCCAGCAGCCCCCCGAGGTCAGATAGCGGGATTAAAAATGAGCAGTTCTTC.

V gene TRBV9 combines with J gene TRBJ2-3; TRBD2 might be the D (5 bases). The V gene lost 0 bases and the J gene lost 3 bases, with 17 bases spanning the gap. This CDR3 is built from 17 residues. Germline V gives CDR1 SGDLS, CDR2 YYNGEE. The CDR3 DNA sequence: TGTGCCAGCAGCGTAGATCATAGCCGAGCGGAAACAGATACGCAGTATTTT. This translates into CASSVDHSRAETDTQYF.

The V and J genes are TRBV7-9 and TRBJ1-2, with D tentatively TRBD1 (6 bases). The germline V and J ends were trimmed by 5 bases and 2 bases, with 18 bases remaining between them. The CDR3 spans 16 residues. Germline assignment: CDR1 SEHNR and CDR2 FQNEAQ (reference sequence). CDR3 residues: CASSPTLAGVNYGYTF. Written as DNA, the CDR3 is TGTGCCAGCAGCCCGACGTTAGCAGGGGTGAACTATGGCTACACCTTC. The variable domain in full, with the rest retrieved from reference TRBV7-9 and TRBJ1-2, is DTGVSQNPRHKITKRGQNVTFRCDPISEHNRLYWYRQTLGQGPEFLTYFQNEAQLEKSRLLSDRFSAERPKGSFSTLEIQRTEQGDSAMYLCASSPTLAGVNYGYTFGSGTRLTVV.